The 31 T cell receptor beta chains below were found in one sample sequenced in a study of neurological immune-mediated disorders. TCRdb reanalysed the 5' RACE reads using MiXCR and keeps one entry per CDR3 protein. The sample includes under 45,000 distinct CDR3 sequences, about 13% seen only once; the top ten take 0.95% to 1.5%. Source material: PBMCs. These receptors were obtained from a female donor in good health.

This clonotype was counted at least ten times. The V and J genes are TRBV15 and TRBJ2-1, with D possibly matching TRBD1 (7 bases). The germline V and J ends were trimmed by 0 bases and 7 bases, with 10 bases remaining between them. There are 14 residues in the CDR3. Germline lookup yields CDR1 LNHNV and CDR2 YYDKDF (reference sequence). The CDR3 DNA reads as TGTGCCACCAGCAGAGATCCAGGGGGGAATGAGCAGTTCTTC. As protein: CATSRDPGGNEQFF.

This clonotype occurred many times. The chain recombines TRBV7-9 with TRBJ1-1, with D unclear. Germline loops: CDR1 SEHNR, CDR2 FQNEAQ (reference sequence). CDR3 length equals 14 residues. The V end was cut by 5 bases, the J end by 2 bases, with 12 bases between. The CDR3 DNA follows: TGTGCCAGCAGCCCTCAGAGAAGTAACACTGAAGCTTTCTTT. It yields the protein CASSPQRSNTEAFF.

This clonotype has at least ten counts. The chain uses TRBV11-2 and TRBJ1-2; possibly TRBD1 for D (6 bases). There are 18 residues in the CDR3. The V gene's germline CDR1 is SGHAT and CDR2 FQNNGV. Trimming stripped 1 base from V and 2 bases from J, with 20 bases between. CDR3 DNA sequence: TGTGCCAGCAGCTTAGCTGGTCAGGGGAGAGGAGAAAACTATGGCTACACCTTC. Its translation: CASSLAGQGRGENYGYTF.

This clonotype was seen many times. The chain recombines TRBV24-1 with TRBJ2-1; 11 bases map to TRBD1. CDR1 and CDR2 (germline): KGHDR, SFDVKD. The ends lost 9 bases at V and 8 bases at J; junction bases unmatched: 11. The CDR3 length is 15 residues. DNA of the CDR3: TGTGCCACCCAGAAGGGGGACAGGGGGGTCGATGAGCAGTTCTTC. Protein sequence: CATQKGDRGVDEQFF.

This clonotype was observed many times. The chain recombines TRBV20-1 with TRBJ1-1; a possible D gene is TRBD1 (6 bases). There are 15 residues in the CDR3. Looked up from germline, CDR1 is DFQATT and CDR2 is SNEGSKA (reference sequence). Trimming took 4 bases from V and 3 from J, leaving 18 bases between them. CDR3 sequence: CSAKKGAGGHTEAFF. CDR3 sequence (DNA): TGCAGTGCTAAAAAGGGTGCGGGGGGCCACACTGAAGCTTTCTTT.

This clonotype occurred many times. The chain uses TRBV24-1 and TRBJ1-3; D remains unclear. The CDR3 loop spans 15 amino acids. Germline values: CDR1 KGHDR, CDR2 SFDVKD. V was cut by 3 bases and J by 0 bases, with 8 bases left in between. The CDR3: CATSDGQSSGNTIYF. CDR3 sequence (DNA): TGTGCCACCAGTGATGGCCAGAGCTCTGGAAACACCATATATTTT.

This clonotype occurred many times. The genes are TRBV12-3 or TRBV12-4 and TRBJ1-3; 8 bases agree with TRBD1. The CDR3 loop spans 17 amino acids. V gave up 5 bases and J gave up 0 bases; unmatched junction bases: 9. The CDR3 reads CASSPSGQGLSGNTIYF. For the CDR3, the DNA is TGTGCCAGCAGTCCTTCAGGACAGGGACTCTCTGGAAACACCATATATTTT.

V usage is TRBV13 and J usage is TRBJ2-7, with D maybe TRBD1 (6 bases). The CDR3 loop spans 15 amino acids. The germline V gene encodes CDR1 PRHDT and CDR2 FYEKMQ (reference sequence). V was pared by 0 bases and J by 0 bases, with 9 bases between. The CDR3 sequence is CASSLGRRGSYEQYF. The CDR3 coding sequence is TGTGCCAGCAGCTTAGGACGCAGGGGCTCCTACGAGCAGTACTTC.

The table lists this clonotype with many counts. The chain recombines TRBV7-3 with TRBJ2-1; TRBD1 might be the D (5 bases). CDR3 length equals 14 residues. From germline, CDR1 is SGHTA and CDR2 FQGTGA. V lost 0 bases and J lost 9, with 12 bases in between. The CDR3 coding sequence is TGTGCCAGCAGCTTAACTGTCCAGGGCAGTGAGCAGTTCTTC. Encoded protein: CASSLTVQGSEQFF.

This clonotype was found many times. This chain's CDR3 is CASSLVRAGGAGNTGELFF. The CDR3 DNA reads TGTGCCAGCAGCTTAGTTCGAGCGGGGGGGGCCGGCAACACCGGGGAGCTGTTTTTT. V gene TRBV7-6 combines with J gene TRBJ2-2; 10 bases are a match to TRBD2. Looked up from germline, CDR1 is SGHVS and CDR2 is FNYEAQ. The CDR3 contains 19 residues. V trimming: 1 base; J trimming: 2 bases; junction bases outside the gene matches: 10.

Here the CDR3 DNA reads TGTGCCAGCAGTTTAGGGGTCCTTATTCCCACTGAAGCTTTCTTT. This translates into CASSLGVLIPTEAFF. The chain recombines TRBV12-3 or TRBV12-4 with TRBJ1-1, with D unclear. The CDR3 totals 15 residues. V shed 1 base and J shed 4 bases, with 13 bases lying between them.

Ten or more counts support this clonotype. The rearrangement joins TRBV7-9 to TRBJ2-7, with 7 bases identical to TRBD1. J lost 7 bases, V lost 5 bases, and 11 bases had no gene match. CDR1 SEHNR and CDR2 FQNEAQ come from the germline V gene (reference sequence). CDR3 length equals 14 residues. CDR3 in amino acids: CASSRRGQSEEQYF. The DNA of the CDR3 is TGTGCCAGCAGCCGAAGGGGGCAGTCTGAGGAGCAGTACTTC.

This clonotype has ten or more counts. The chain is built from TRBV9 and TRBJ2-5; 10 positions match TRBD2. J lost 0 bases, V lost 0 bases, and 17 bases had no gene match. Germline values: CDR1 SGDLS, CDR2 YYNGEE. The CDR3 extends over 21 amino acids. This CDR3 reads CASSVGLGWPAGGQYQETQYF. CDR3 nucleotide sequence: TGTGCCAGCAGCGTAGGATTGGGGTGGCCAGCGGGAGGGCAGTACCAAGAGACCCAGTACTTC.

At least ten counts were recorded for this clonotype. The chain carries TRBV28 and TRBJ2-7; no clear D gene. Trimming took off 4 bases at V and 6 bases at J, with 25 bases between the two ends. CDR1 MDHEN and CDR2 SYDVKM come from the germline V gene. The CDR3 has 17 residues. The CDR3, as DNA: TGTGCCAGCAGTTCCTCGTCAGGTTTTACCGATCCCATCGAGCAGTACTTC. Translating gives CASSSSSGFTDPIEQYF.

This sequence joins TRBV20-1 and TRBJ2-1; D not resolved. Between the trimmed V and J ends, which lost 7 bases and 6 bases, there was a span of 13 bases. The CDR3 consists of 12 residues. CDR1 and CDR2 (germline): DFQATT, SNEGSKA (reference sequence). The CDR3, as DNA: TGCAGTGTCACGCGGAAGACCAATGAGCAGTTCTTC. This translates into CSVTRKTNEQFF.

This clonotype showed up many times. The chain is built from TRBV6-5 and TRBJ2-3; the D gene is possibly TRBD2 (6 bases). Trimming shortened V by 5 bases and J by 2 bases, and 14 bases separated the two germline ends. Germline assignment: CDR1 MNHEY and CDR2 SVGAGI. The CDR3 has 15 residues. CDR3 bases: TGTGCCAGCAGTCCTGGGGGGTCCTCCACAGATACGCAGTATTTT. Translating it yields CASSPGGSSTDTQYF.

The chain uses TRBV6-1 and TRBJ2-1; D may be TRBD1 (5 bases). This CDR3 has 13 residues. V was cut by 6 bases and J by 4 bases, with 10 bases left in between. In germline, CDR1 is MNHNS, CDR2 SASEGT. The CDR3 nucleotides read TGTGCCAGCAGCAGAGACAGTTACAATGAGCAGTTCTTC. Its translation is CASSRDSYNEQFF.

The sample holds many counts of this clonotype. The CDR3 loop reads CASSLETELPKYF. DNA for the CDR3: TGCGCCAGCAGCTTGGAAACAGAGCTTCCCAAATATTTT. The rearrangement joins TRBV5-1 to TRBJ1-3; no firm D call. The germline V gene encodes CDR1 SGHRS and CDR2 YFSETQ. The CDR3 has 13 residues. V shed 0 bases and J shed 15 bases, with 16 bases lying between them.

At least ten counts were recorded for this clonotype. The rearrangement joins TRBV12-3 or TRBV12-4 to TRBJ1-2; 7 bases agree with TRBD1. This CDR3 contains 15 residues. V trimming: 4 bases; J trimming: 2 bases; junction bases outside the gene matches: 7. CDR3: CASSSHMTGNYGYTF. CDR3 DNA: TGTGCCAGCAGTTCACATATGACAGGGAACTATGGCTACACCTTC.

This clonotype was seen many times. The J gene is TRBJ1-1, the V gene TRBV18; D is unresolved. Trimming removed 8 bases at V and 3 bases at J, with 13 bases between. The CDR3 loop spans 13 amino acids. In germline, CDR1 is KGHSH, CDR2 LQKENI. The CDR3 DNA sequence: TGTGCCAGCAAACGGGGTCGGGACACTGAAGCTTTCTTT. As protein: CASKRGRDTEAFF.

The table lists this clonotype with many counts. V gene TRBV5-1 combines with J gene TRBJ2-7, with D possibly matching TRBD1 (6 bases). V was trimmed by 5 bases and J by 1 base, leaving 10 bases between them. The CDR3 is 13 residues long. The V gene's germline CDR1 is SGHRS and CDR2 YFSETQ. This CDR3 is CASRQGISYEQYF. The DNA for the CDR3 is TGCGCCAGCAGACAGGGCATTTCCTACGAGCAGTACTTC.

As to this clonotype: A much larger clone lies one base from this, so it may be a read error. V usage is TRBV20-1 and J usage is TRBJ1-1; D call uncertain. There are 11 residues in the CDR3. Germline V gives CDR1 DFQATT, CDR2 SNEGSKA (reference sequence). The CDR3 DNA is TGCAGCTTCGGGGATAGCACTGAAGCTTTCTTT. It codes for CSFGDSTEAFF.

This clonotype was seen ten or more times. V usage is TRBV28 and J usage is TRBJ2-1; maybe TRBD2 (6 bases). CDR1 is MDHEN and CDR2 is SYDVKM in the germline V gene. The CDR3 sequence is 15 residues long. The V end was cut by 7 bases, the J end by 6 bases, with 19 bases between. The CDR3 DNA is TGTGCCAGCAAACCTTCGGGGGTTTTATCCAATGAGCAGTTCTTC. Encoded protein: CASKPSGVLSNEQFF.

This clonotype was counted ten times or more. This rearrangement joins TRBV6-5 to TRBJ1-2; the match to TRBD1 covers 8 bases. V trimming: 6 bases; J trimming: 4 bases; junction bases outside the gene matches: 7. The CDR3 is made up of 14 amino acids. Looked up from germline, CDR1 is MNHEY and CDR2 is SVGAGI. In DNA form, the CDR3 reads TGTGCCAGCAGCCGAACAGGGGGGACCTATGGCTACACCTTC. It specifies CASSRTGGTYGYTF.

The V call is TRBV6-1, the J call TRBJ2-1; the D is unclear. In germline, CDR1 is MNHNS, CDR2 SASEGT. The length of the CDR3 is 14 residues. V was pared by 6 bases and J by 5 bases, with 14 bases between. The CDR3 DNA is TGTGCCAGCAGAAGCCCGGCCCTCCACAATGAGCAGTTCTTC. Amino acids: CASRSPALHNEQFF.

In this sample, this clonotype turned up many times. The rearrangement uses TRBV7-8 and TRBJ1-2, with D possibly TRBD1 on 6 matching bases. Germline CDR1 reads SGHVS; CDR2 reads FQNEAQ. There are 16 residues in the CDR3. Trimming cost V 1 base and J 0 bases, with 12 bases left between them. CDR3 amino acids: CASSLEEGGTNYGYTF. The CDR3 nucleotides are TGTGCCAGCAGCTTAGAAGAGGGGGGAACTAACTATGGCTACACCTTC.

In its sample, this clonotype ranks as medium-sized (0.01 to 0.1%). The genes are TRBV9 and TRBJ1-1; D gene ambiguous. CDR1 is SGDLS and CDR2 is YYNGEE in the germline V gene. The CDR3 consists of 16 residues. V lost 3 bases and J lost 1, with 16 bases in between. CDR3 bases: TGTGCCAGCAGCGCTAGGGCCCCTGACAAGAACACTGAAGCTTTCTTT. This translates into CASSARAPDKNTEAFF.

There are many counts of this clonotype. V is TRBV15 and J is TRBJ2-2; no clear D. The CDR3 extends over 12 amino acids. V was pared by 0 bases and J by 7 bases, with 3 bases between. Germline V gene sequence: CDR1 LNHNV, CDR2 YYDKDF (reference sequence). CDR3 sequence: CATSRDDGELFF. The CDR3 nucleotides are TGTGCCACCAGCAGAGATGACGGGGAGCTGTTTTTT.

This clonotype was found many times. V gene TRBV3-1 combines with J gene TRBJ1-3; D is possibly TRBD1 (5 bases). The CDR3 length is 13 residues. The germline gives CDR1 LGHDT, CDR2 YNNKEL (reference sequence). V lost 8 bases, J lost 2 bases, and 10 bases lay in between. The CDR3 bases are TGTGCCAGCGCCTGGGGGGCTGGAAACACCATATATTTT. Protein sequence: CASAWGAGNTIYF. Based on the CDR3 plus reference TRBV3-1 and TRBJ1-3, the full variable domain is DTAVSQTPKYLVTQMGNDKSIKCEQNLGHDTMYWYKQDSKKFLKIMFSYNNKELIINETVPNRFSPKSPDKAHLNLHINSLELGDSAVYFCASAWGAGNTIYFGEGSWLTVV.

Only a few counts were recorded for this clonotype. The chain combines TRBV7-9 with TRBJ2-2, with 9 nucleotides matching TRBD2. The germline V gene encodes CDR1 SEHNR and CDR2 FQNEAQ (reference sequence). The CDR3 length is 15 residues. The V and J ends lost 5 bases and 2 bases, in that order; junction bases with no gene match: 3. The CDR3 spells CASSPSGINTGELFF. The CDR3 nucleotides are TGTGCCAGCAGCCCTAGCGGGATAAACACCGGGGAGCTGTTTTTT.

This clonotype was seen only a few times. The chain joins TRBV20-1 to TRBJ1-5; 8 nucleotides align to TRBD1. Per the germline V gene, CDR1 is DFQATT and CDR2 is SNEGSKA (reference sequence). This CDR3 contains 14 residues. V was pared by 5 bases and J by 0 bases, with 3 bases of the junction left unmatched. The CDR3 region has the DNA TGCAGTGCTGGGGACAGGTATAGCAATCAGCCCCAGCATTTT. Translated: CSAGDRYSNQPQHF.